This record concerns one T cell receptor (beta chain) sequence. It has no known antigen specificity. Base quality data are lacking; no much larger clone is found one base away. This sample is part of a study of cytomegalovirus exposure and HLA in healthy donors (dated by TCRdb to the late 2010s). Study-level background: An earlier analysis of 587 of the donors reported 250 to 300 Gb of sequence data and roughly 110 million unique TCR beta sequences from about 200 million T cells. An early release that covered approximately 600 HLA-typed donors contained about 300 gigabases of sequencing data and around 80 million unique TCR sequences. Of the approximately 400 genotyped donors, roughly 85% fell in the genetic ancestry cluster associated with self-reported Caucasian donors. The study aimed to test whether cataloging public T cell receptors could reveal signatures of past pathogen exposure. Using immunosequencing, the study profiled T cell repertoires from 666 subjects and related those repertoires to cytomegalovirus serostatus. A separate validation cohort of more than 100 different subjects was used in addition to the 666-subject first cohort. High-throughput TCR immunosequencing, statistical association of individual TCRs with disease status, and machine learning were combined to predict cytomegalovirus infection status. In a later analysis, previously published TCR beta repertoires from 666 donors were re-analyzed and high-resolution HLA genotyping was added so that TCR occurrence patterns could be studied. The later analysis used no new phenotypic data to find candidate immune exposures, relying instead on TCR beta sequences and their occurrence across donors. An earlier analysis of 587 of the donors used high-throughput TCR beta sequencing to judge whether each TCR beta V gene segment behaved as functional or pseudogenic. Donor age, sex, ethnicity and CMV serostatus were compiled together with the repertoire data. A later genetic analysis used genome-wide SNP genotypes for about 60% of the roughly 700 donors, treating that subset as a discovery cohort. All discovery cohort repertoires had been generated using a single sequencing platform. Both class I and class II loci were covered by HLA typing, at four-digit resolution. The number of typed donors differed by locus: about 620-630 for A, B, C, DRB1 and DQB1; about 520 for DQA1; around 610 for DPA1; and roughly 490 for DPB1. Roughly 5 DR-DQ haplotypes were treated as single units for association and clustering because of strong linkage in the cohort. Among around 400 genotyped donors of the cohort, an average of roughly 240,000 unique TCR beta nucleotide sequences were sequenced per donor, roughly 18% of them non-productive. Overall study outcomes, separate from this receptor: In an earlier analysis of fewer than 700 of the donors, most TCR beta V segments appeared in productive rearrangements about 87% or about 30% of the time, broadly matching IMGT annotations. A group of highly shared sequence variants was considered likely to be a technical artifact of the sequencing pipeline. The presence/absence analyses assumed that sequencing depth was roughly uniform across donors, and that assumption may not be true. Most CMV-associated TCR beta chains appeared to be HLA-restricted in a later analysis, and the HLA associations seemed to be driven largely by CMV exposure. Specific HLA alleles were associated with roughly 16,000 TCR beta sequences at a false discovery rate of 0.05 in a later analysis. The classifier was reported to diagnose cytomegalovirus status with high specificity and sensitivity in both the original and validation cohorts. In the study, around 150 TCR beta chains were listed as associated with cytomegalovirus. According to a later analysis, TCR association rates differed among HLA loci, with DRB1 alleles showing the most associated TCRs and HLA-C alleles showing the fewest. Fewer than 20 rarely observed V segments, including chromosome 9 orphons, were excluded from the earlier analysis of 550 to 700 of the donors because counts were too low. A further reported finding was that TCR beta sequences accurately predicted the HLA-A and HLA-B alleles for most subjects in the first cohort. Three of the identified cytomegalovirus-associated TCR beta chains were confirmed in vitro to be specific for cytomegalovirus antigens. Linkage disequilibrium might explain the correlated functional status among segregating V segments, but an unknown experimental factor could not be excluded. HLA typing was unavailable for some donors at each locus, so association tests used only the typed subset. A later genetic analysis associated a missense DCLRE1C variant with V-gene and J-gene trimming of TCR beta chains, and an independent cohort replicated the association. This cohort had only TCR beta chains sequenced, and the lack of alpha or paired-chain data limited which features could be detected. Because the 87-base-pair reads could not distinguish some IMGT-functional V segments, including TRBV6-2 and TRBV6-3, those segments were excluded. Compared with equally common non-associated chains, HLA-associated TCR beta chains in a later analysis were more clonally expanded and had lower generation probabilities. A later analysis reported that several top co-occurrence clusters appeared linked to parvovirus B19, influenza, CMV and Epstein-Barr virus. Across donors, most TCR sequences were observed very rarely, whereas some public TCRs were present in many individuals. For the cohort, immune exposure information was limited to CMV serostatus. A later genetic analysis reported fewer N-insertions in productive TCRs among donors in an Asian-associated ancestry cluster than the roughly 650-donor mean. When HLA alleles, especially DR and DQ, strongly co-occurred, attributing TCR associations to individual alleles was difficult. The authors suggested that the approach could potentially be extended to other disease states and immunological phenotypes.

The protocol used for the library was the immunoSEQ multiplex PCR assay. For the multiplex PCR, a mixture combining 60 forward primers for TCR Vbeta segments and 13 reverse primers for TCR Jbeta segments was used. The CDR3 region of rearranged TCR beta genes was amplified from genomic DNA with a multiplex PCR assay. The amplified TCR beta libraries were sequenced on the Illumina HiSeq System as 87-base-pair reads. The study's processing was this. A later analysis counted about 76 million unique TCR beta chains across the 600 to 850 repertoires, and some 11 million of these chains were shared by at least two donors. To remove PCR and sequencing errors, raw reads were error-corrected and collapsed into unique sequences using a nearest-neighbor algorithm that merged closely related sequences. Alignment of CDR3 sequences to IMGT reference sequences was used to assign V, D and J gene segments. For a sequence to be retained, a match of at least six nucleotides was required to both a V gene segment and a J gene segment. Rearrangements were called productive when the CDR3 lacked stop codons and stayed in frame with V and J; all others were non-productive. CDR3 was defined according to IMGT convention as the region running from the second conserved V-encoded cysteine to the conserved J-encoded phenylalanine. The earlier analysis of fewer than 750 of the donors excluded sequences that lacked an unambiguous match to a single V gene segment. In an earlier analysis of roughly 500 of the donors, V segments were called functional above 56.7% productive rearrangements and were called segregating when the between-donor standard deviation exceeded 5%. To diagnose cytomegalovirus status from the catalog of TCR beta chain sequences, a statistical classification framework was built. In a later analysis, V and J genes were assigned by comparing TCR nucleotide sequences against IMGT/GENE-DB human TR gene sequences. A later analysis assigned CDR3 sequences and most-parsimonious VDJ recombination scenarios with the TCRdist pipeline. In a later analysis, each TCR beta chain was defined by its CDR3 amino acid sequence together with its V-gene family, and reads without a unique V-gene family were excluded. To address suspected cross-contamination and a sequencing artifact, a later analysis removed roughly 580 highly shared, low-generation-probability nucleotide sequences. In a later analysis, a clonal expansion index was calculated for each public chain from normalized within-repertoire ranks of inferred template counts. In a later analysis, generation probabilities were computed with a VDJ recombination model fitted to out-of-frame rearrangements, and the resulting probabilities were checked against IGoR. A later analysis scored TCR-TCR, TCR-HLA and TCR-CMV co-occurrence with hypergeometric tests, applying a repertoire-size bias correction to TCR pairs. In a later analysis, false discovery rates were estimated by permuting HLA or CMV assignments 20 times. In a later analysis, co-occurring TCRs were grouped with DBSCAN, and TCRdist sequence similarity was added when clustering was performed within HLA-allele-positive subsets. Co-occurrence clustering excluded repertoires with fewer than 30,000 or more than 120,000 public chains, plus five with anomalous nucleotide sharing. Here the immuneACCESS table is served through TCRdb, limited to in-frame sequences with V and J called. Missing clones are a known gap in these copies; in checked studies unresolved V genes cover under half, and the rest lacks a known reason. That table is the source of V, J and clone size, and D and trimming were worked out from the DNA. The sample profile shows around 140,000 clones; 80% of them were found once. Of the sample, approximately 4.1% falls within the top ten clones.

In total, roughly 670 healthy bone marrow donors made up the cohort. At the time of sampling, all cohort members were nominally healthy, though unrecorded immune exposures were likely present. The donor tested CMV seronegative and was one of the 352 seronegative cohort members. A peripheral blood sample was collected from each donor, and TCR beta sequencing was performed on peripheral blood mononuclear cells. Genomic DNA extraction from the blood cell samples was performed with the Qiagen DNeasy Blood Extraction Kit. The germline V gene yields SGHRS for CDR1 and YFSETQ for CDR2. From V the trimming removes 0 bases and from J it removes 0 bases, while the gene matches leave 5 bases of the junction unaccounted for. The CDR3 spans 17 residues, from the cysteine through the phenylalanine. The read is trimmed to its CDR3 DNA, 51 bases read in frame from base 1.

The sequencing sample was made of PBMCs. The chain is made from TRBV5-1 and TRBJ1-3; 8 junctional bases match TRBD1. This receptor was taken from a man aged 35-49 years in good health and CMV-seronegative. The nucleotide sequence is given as TGCGCCAGCAGCTTGGAAGCAGGGGGCAGCTCTGGAAACACCATATATTTT. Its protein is CASSLEAGGSSGNTIYF.